This T cell receptor beta chain was observed in a study of blood T cell repertoires in COVID-19. Overall study context: Sources were T cells, B-cell-depleted T cells, or PBMCs; the material itself was cDNA or gDNA.

The table came from immunoSEQ multiplex PCR; TCRdb's copy has only in-frame clones and leaves some out. The sample lists more than 250,000 clones, roughly 90% occurring once. This clonotype was obtained from a woman aged 30 to 39 who had recovered from COVID-19. Input material: PBMCs or T cells enriched from blood (not recorded which).

In DNA form, the CDR3 reads TGTGCCAGCAGCTTGGTCTCGGGACACCGGAACACTGAAGCTTTCTTT. It translates to CASSLVSGHRNTEAFF. The chain uses TRBV5-5 and TRBJ1-1, with D possibly TRBD1 on 6 matching bases. CDR1 is SGHKS, CDR2 YYEKEE, per germline (reference sequence). The CDR3 is 16 amino acids. Trimming cost V 0 bases and J 1 base, with 13 bases left between them.